This is a list of T cell receptor beta chains from one sample in a study of PD-L1 blockade in urothelial cancer. TCRdb's copy holds only in-frame clones and misses some; the assay was immunoSEQ multiplex PCR. This table has some 45,000 clones, over 75% appearing once. The sequences come from PBMCs, collected around atezolizumab (anti-PD-L1) treatment. Receptor source: a donor aged 40 or older with urothelial cancer. Each CDR3 is given with its conserved first and last residue. D genes are given only for firm matches. Size tells how often a clone was seen (once, few, many) or the class of an expanded clone, and some rows leave it out.

clone size	J gene	V gene	CDR3 length	D gene	CDR3 protein	CDR3 DNA
.	TRBJ2-5	TRBV5-1	14	.	CASSLGAAQETQYF	TGCGCCAGCAGCTTAGGAGCGGCCCAAGAGACCCAGTACTTC
once	TRBJ2-3	TRBV5-4	16	TRBD2	CASSLDVAGGGMTQYF	TGTGCCAGCAGCTTGGACGTAGCGGGAGGGGGGATGACGCAGTATTTT
.	TRBJ1-4	TRBV25-1	16	.	CASSDPRTAPSEKLFF	TGTGCCAGCAGTGACCCCCGGACAGCCCCAAGTGAGAAACTGTTTTTT
.	TRBJ2-5	TRBV25-1	15	.	CASSEPQGSRETQYF	TGTGCCAGCAGTGAACCACAGGGTTCGCGGGAGACCCAGTACTTC
.	TRBJ2-2	TRBV5-1	15	.	CASTPLQGTAGELFF	TGCGCCAGCACACCCCTACAGGGTACGGCCGGGGAGCTGTTTTTT
.	TRBJ1-1	TRBV2	15	TRBD1	CASRAKGQGNTEAFF	TGTGCCAGCAGAGCTAAAGGACAGGGGAACACTGAAGCTTTCTTT
medium-sized	TRBJ1-2	TRBV5-5	13	.	CASSLEPGYGYTF	TGTGCCAGCAGCTTGGAGCCAGGGTATGGCTACACCTTC
.	TRBJ2-5	TRBV5-1	13	TRBD2	CASSRGGQETQYF	TGCGCCAGCAGCCGGGGGGGCCAAGAGACCCAGTACTTC
.	TRBJ2-5	TRBV2	16	TRBD2	CASSKWTSVKQETQYF	TGTGCCAGCAGTAAGTGGACTAGCGTCAAACAAGAGACCCAGTACTTC
.	TRBJ1-5	TRBV6-7	15	TRBD1	CASSLWGTVNQPQHF	TGTGCCAGCAGTTTATGGGGGACAGTCAATCAGCCCCAGCATTTT
.	TRBJ1-2	TRBV6-5	15	TRBD1	CASSYSMSGGYGYTF	TGTGCCAGCAGTTACTCGATGTCAGGGGGCTATGGCTACACCTTC
.	TRBJ1-1	TRBV7-9	14	.	CASSLGWGGTEAFF	TGTGCCAGCAGCTTAGGATGGGGGGGGACTGAAGCTTTCTTT
.	TRBJ1-5	TRBV28	14	.	CASNSVPWRQPQHF	TGTGCCAGCAATTCAGTTCCCTGGAGGCAGCCCCAGCATTTT
.	TRBJ2-5	TRBV10-3	14	TRBD1	CAISGGQGMETQYF	TGTGCCATCAGTGGGGGACAGGGGATGGAGACCCAGTACTTC
.	TRBJ2-5	TRBV9	14	TRBD2	CASSPRAGVETQYF	TGTGCCAGCAGCCCCCGAGCGGGAGTGGAGACCCAGTACTTC
.	TRBJ1-1	TRBV6-6	14	.	CASSYSGGAGEAFF	TGTGCCAGCAGTTACTCGGGAGGGGCGGGTGAAGCTTTCTTT
.	TRBJ1-2	TRBV19	15	.	CASSPLTTGNYGYTF	TGTGCCAGTAGTCCCCTAACGACAGGCAACTATGGCTACACCTTC
.	TRBJ1-2	TRBV7-2	12	.	CASSPPPGGYTF	TGTGCCAGCAGCCCCCCGCCGGGAGGCTACACCTTC
.	TRBJ1-5	TRBV10-3	15	.	CAISDPVGANQPQHF	TGTGCCATCAGTGACCCCGTAGGGGCGAATCAGCCCCAGCATTTT
.	TRBJ2-1	TRBV5-1	16	TRBD2	CASTPRTSGAGGEQFF	TGCGCCAGCACCCCCCGGACTAGCGGAGCAGGTGGTGAGCAGTTCTTC
once	TRBJ2-2	TRBV4-2	16	.	CASSQGREMNTGELFF	TGTGCCAGCAGCCAAGGACGGGAGATGAACACCGGGGAGCTGTTTTTT
.	TRBJ1-1	TRBV19	13	.	CASSTQSGTEAFF	TGTGCCAGTAGTACCCAATCGGGAACTGAAGCTTTCTTT
.	TRBJ2-7	TRBV7-2	15	.	CASSRSRNRDYEQYF	TGTGCCAGCAGCCGATCCCGGAACAGGGACTACGAGCAGTACTTC
once	TRBJ2-1	TRBV28	13	.	CASNWGGTNEQFF	TGTGCCAGCAACTGGGGTGGGACAAATGAGCAGTTCTTC
.	TRBJ1-2	TRBV18	14	.	CASSPPAREYGYTF	TGTGCCAGCTCACCCCCGGCTAGGGAGTATGGCTACACCTTC
.	TRBJ1-5	TRBV14	13	.	CASSGGFNQPQHF	TGTGCCAGCAGCGGGGGGTTCAATCAGCCCCAGCATTTT
.	TRBJ2-2	TRBV7-2	18	TRBD2	CASSAWASGRGGTGELFF	TGTGCCAGCAGCGCCTGGGCTAGCGGGAGGGGGGGCACCGGGGAGCTGTTTTTT
.	TRBJ2-3	TRBV7-2	14	TRBD2	CASSLGGGVDTQYF	TGTGCCAGCAGCTTGGGGGGAGGGGTGGATACGCAGTATTTT
.	TRBJ1-2	TRBV12-5	14	.	CASGLLDSYAGYTF	TGTGCTAGTGGTTTGCTGGACTCTTATGCCGGCTACACCTTC
.	TRBJ2-2	TRBV14	14	TRBD2	CASSQQAGAGELFF	TGTGCCAGCAGCCAGCAGGCGGGGGCCGGGGAGCTGTTTTTT
.	TRBJ2-7	TRBV18	14	.	CASSPWGGPYEQYF	TGTGCCAGCTCACCATGGGGGGGGCCCTACGAGCAGTACTTC
few	TRBJ2-6	TRBV5-1	15	TRBD1	CASTLQGAGANVLTF	TGCGCCAGCACCCTCCAGGGGGCTGGGGCCAACGTCCTGACTTTC
.	TRBJ2-2	TRBV9	18	.	CASSVGASGRSNTGELFF	TGTGCCAGCAGCGTAGGTGCGAGCGGGCGGTCGAACACCGGGGAGCTGTTTTTT
.	TRBJ2-1	TRBV18	13	TRBD2	CASSPLAGDEQFF	TGTGCCAGCTCACCATTGGCGGGGGATGAGCAGTTCTTC
.	TRBJ2-1	TRBV9	14	.	CASSAPNRANEQFF	TGTGCCAGCAGCGCCCCCAACCGAGCCAATGAGCAGTTCTTC
.	TRBJ2-7	TRBV5-1	15	TRBD2	CASSLGAGEYGEQYF	TGCGCCAGCAGCTTGGGGGCGGGAGAATACGGCGAGCAGTACTTC
.	TRBJ2-6	TRBV14	20	TRBD1	CASSPGWTGAPGSGANVLTF	TGTGCCAGCAGCCCGGGTTGGACAGGGGCCCCCGGCTCTGGGGCCAACGTCCTGACTTTC
.	TRBJ2-2	TRBV4-1	14	.	CASSLTGGTGELFF	TGCGCCAGCAGCCTGACAGGAGGCACCGGGGAGCTGTTTTTT
few	TRBJ2-1	TRBV7-6	16	TRBD2	CASSPHPGTSGDEQFF	TGTGCCAGCAGCCCCCACCCGGGGACTAGCGGCGATGAGCAGTTCTTC
.	TRBJ1-1	TRBV19	14	.	CASNPTGWRTEAFF	TGTGCCAGTAACCCAACAGGGTGGAGGACTGAAGCTTTCTTT
.	TRBJ1-4	TRBV20-1	11	.	CSAGGNEKLFF	TGCAGTGCGGGGGGGAATGAAAAACTGTTTTTT
.	TRBJ2-1	TRBV27	15	TRBD2	CASSLSGSSYNEQFF	TGTGCCAGCAGTTTAAGCGGGAGCTCCTACAATGAGCAGTTCTTC
.	TRBJ1-4	TRBV19	14	.	CASSPRGTNEKLFF	TGTGCCAGTAGCCCCCGGGGGACTAATGAAAAACTGTTTTTT
few	TRBJ2-1	TRBV4-2	17	TRBD2	CASSPQPGLAGGPEQFF	TGTGCCAGCAGCCCCCAGCCCGGTCTAGCGGGAGGGCCTGAGCAGTTCTTC
once	TRBJ2-1	TRBV25-1	13	TRBD1	CASSATGWGEQFF	TGTGCCAGCAGCGCGACAGGGTGGGGTGAGCAGTTCTTC
.	TRBJ2-2	TRBV5-1	15	TRBD2	CASSPQLAAGGELFF	TGCGCCAGCAGCCCCCAGCTAGCGGCCGGCGGGGAGCTGTTTTTT